These T cell receptor beta chains were read from a single sample in a study of blood T cell repertoires in COVID-19. Profiling relied on immunoSEQ multiplex PCR, and the TCRdb table lists in-frame clones only, not all of them. The sample gives about 300,000 clones, 85% to 90% of which show up once; approximately 2% is in the top ten. Sequencing used peripheral blood. The receptors here all came from a woman aged 25-40 years with COVID-19, enrolled during active disease. Each CDR3 is given with its conserved first and last residue. Each record gives: V gene, J gene, clone size, D gene, CDR3 DNA, CDR3 protein. D genes are given only for firm matches. Clone size, where shown, is once, few, many, or a class for clones that have expanded.

V gene: TRBV9; J gene: TRBJ2-1; clone size: .; D gene: .; CDR3 DNA: TGTGCCAGCAGCGCGCTAGGGGCCAATGAGCAGTTCTTC; CDR3 protein: CASSALGANEQFF
V gene: TRBV7-9; J gene: TRBJ2-7; clone size: .; D gene: TRBD2; CDR3 DNA: TGTGCCAGCAGCCGGACTAGCGGGGGGCCTCACTACGAGCAGTACTTC; CDR3 protein: CASSRTSGGPHYEQYF
V gene: TRBV4-2; J gene: TRBJ1-2; clone size: .; D gene: .; CDR3 DNA: TGTGCCAGCAGCCAACCCGTAGGCGGATCTAACTATGGCTACACCTTC; CDR3 protein: CASSQPVGGSNYGYTF
V gene: TRBV18; J gene: TRBJ1-6; clone size: .; D gene: .; CDR3 DNA: TGTGCCAGCTCCACCCGGCTGGAGACAGCCAATTCACCCCTCCACTTT; CDR3 protein: CASSTRLETANSPLHF
V gene: TRBV2; J gene: TRBJ2-5; clone size: .; D gene: TRBD1; CDR3 DNA: TGTGCCAGCAGGACGGGACAGGGCGCTCAGGAGACCCAGTACTTC; CDR3 protein: CASRTGQGAQETQYF
V gene: TRBV28; J gene: TRBJ1-5; clone size: .; D gene: .; CDR3 DNA: TGTGCCAGCAGTTTTGAGGGTAAAGCCCAGCATTTT; CDR3 protein: CASSFEGKAQHF
V gene: TRBV4-1; J gene: TRBJ2-3; clone size: .; D gene: TRBD2; CDR3 DNA: TGCGCCAGCAGCCAAGTTGAGCGGGGGGGCTTAGATACGCAGTATTTT; CDR3 protein: CASSQVERGGLDTQYF
V gene: TRBV19; J gene: TRBJ1-4; clone size: .; D gene: TRBD1; CDR3 DNA: TGTGCCAGCCGCACAGGGGGCCGGTATGAAAAACTGTTTTTT; CDR3 protein: CASRTGGRYEKLFF
V gene: TRBV5-4; J gene: TRBJ2-4; clone size: .; D gene: TRBD2; CDR3 DNA: TGTGCCAGCAGCTTGGATACCGGGGGGGCGAGAAACATTCAGTACTTC; CDR3 protein: CASSLDTGGARNIQYF
V gene: TRBV5-1; J gene: TRBJ1-1; clone size: .; D gene: .; CDR3 DNA: TGCGCCAGCAGCTTGAACAGGGAGGGGACTGAAGCTTTCTTT; CDR3 protein: CASSLNREGTEAFF
V gene: TRBV27; J gene: TRBJ1-2; clone size: once; D gene: TRBD1; CDR3 DNA: TGTGCCAGCAGTTTATTGCCTACAGGGGAAGGCTACACCTTC; CDR3 protein: CASSLLPTGEGYTF
V gene: TRBV18; J gene: TRBJ1-5; clone size: .; D gene: TRBD1; CDR3 DNA: TGTGCCAGCTCACCGACAGGGGATCAGCCCCAGCATTTT; CDR3 protein: CASSPTGDQPQHF
V gene: TRBV7-3; J gene: TRBJ1-3; clone size: .; D gene: .; CDR3 DNA: TGTGCCAGCAGCTTAACGGGCAGGGCAGTAGGAGGAAACACCATATATTTT; CDR3 protein: CASSLTGRAVGGNTIYF
V gene: TRBV27; J gene: TRBJ2-7; clone size: once; D gene: TRBD2; CDR3 DNA: TGTGCCAGCGGGACGGGTAGCGGGGGGCCCCGCTCCTACGAGCAGTACTTC; CDR3 protein: CASGTGSGGPRSYEQYF
V gene: TRBV9; J gene: TRBJ1-2; clone size: .; D gene: .; CDR3 DNA: TGTGCCAGCAGCGGCGACACATGGATTAACTATGGCTACACCTTC; CDR3 protein: CASSGDTWINYGYTF
V gene: TRBV3-1/TRBV3-2; J gene: TRBJ2-1; clone size: once; D gene: .; CDR3 DNA: TGTGCCAGCAGCCTGACTAGAGGGTCTCACAATGAGCAGTTCTTC; CDR3 protein: CASSLTRGSHNEQFF
V gene: TRBV27; J gene: TRBJ1-6; clone size: .; D gene: TRBD1; CDR3 DNA: TGTGCCAGCAGTCGTCGGACAGGGAATAATTCACCCCTCCACTTT; CDR3 protein: CASSRRTGNNSPLHF